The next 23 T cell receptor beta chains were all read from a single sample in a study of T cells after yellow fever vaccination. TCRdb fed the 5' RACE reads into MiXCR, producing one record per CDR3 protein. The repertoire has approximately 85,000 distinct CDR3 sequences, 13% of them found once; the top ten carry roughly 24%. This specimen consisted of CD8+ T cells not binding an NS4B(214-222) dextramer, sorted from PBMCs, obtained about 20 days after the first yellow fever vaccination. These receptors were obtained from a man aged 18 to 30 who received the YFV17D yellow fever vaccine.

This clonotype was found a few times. The CDR3 nucleotides read TGTGCCAGCAGCTACCAGATTAAACAGGGATCTGGCTACACCTTC. This gives the protein CASSYQIKQGSGYTF. The chain carries TRBV7-9 and TRBJ1-2, with D perhaps TRBD1 (6 bases). The CDR3 sequence is 15 residues long. Germline-derived CDR1 and CDR2 are SEHNR and FQNEAQ (reference sequence). Deletions cut 4 bases from V and 7 bases from J, with 19 bases between.

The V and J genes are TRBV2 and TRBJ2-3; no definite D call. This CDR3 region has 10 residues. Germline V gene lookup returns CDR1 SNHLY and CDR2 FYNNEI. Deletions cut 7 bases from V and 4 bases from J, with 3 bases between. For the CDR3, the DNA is TGTGCCAGCATTTCAGATACGCAGTATTTT. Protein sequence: CASISDTQYF.

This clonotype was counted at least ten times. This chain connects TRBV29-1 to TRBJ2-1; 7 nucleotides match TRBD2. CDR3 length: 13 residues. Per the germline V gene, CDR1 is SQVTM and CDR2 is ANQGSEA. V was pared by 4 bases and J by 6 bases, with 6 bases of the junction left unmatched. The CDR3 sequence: CSVGLADFNEQFF. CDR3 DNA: TGCAGCGTTGGTCTAGCGGACTTCAATGAGCAGTTCTTC.

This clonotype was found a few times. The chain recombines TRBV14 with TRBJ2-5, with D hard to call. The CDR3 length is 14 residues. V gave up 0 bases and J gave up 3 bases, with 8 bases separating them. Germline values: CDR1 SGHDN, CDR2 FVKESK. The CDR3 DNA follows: TGTGCCAGCAGCCAAGATAATCTCGAAGAGACCCAGTACTTC. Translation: CASSQDNLEETQYF. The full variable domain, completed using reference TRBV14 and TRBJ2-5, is EAGVTQFPSHSVIEKGQTVTLRCDPISGHDNLYWYRRVMGKEIKFLLHFVKESKQDESGMPNNRFLAERTGGTYSTLKVQPAELEDSGVYFCASSQDNLEETQYFGPGTRLLVL.

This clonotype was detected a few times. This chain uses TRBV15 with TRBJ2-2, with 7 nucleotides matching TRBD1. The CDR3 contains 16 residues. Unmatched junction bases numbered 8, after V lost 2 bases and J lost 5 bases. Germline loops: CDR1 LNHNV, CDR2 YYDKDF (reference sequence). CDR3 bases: TGTGCCACCAGCAGATCGGAGACAGGGTGGACCGGGGAGCTGTTTTTT. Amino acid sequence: CATSRSETGWTGELFF.

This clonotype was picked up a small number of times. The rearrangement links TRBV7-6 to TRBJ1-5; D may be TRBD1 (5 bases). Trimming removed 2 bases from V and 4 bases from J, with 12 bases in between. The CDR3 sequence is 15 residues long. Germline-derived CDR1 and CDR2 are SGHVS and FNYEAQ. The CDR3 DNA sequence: TGTGCCAGCAGCTTACAAGGGGAATTTAATCAGCCCCAGCATTTT. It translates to CASSLQGEFNQPQHF.

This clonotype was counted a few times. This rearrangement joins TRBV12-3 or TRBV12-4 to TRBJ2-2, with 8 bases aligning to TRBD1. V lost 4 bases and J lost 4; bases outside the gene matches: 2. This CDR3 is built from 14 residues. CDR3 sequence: CASSWTGTTGELFF. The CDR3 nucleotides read TGTGCCAGCAGTTGGACAGGGACCACCGGGGAGCTGTTTTTT.

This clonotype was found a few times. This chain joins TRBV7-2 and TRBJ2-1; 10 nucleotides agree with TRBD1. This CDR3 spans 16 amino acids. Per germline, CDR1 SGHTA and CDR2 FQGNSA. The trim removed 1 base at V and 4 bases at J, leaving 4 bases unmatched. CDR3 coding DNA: TGTGCCAGCAGCTTAGATGGGGACAGGGGTTACAATGAGCAGTTCTTC. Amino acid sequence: CASSLDGDRGYNEQFF.

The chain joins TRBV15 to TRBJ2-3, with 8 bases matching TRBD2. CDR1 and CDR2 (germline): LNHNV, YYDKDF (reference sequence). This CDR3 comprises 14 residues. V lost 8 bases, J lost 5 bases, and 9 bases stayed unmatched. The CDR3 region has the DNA TGTGCCACCCGGGATAGCGGGGTGGTAGATACGCAGTATTTT. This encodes CATRDSGVVDTQYF.

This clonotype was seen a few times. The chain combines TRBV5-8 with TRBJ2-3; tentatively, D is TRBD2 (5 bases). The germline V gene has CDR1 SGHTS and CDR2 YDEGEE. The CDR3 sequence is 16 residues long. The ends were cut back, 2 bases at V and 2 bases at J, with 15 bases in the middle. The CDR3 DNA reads TGTGCCAGCAGCTTTTCTGGCGTGAGGGACACAGATACGCAGTATTTT. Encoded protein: CASSFSGVRDTDTQYF.

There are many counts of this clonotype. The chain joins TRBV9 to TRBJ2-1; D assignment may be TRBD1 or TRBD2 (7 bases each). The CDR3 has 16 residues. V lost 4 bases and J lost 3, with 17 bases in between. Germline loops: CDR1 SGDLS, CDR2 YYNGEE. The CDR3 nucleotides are TGTGCCAGCAGCCCGGGGGAGGGGGCTCTCTACAATGAGCAGTTCTTC. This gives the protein CASSPGEGALYNEQFF.

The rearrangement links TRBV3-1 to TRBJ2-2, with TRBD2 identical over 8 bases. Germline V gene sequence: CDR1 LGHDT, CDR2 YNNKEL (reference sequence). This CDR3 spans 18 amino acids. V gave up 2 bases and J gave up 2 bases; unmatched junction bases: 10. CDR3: CASSQSPPGGPNTGELFF. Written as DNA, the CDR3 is TGTGCCAGCAGCCAATCCCCCCCGGGGGGGCCCAACACCGGGGAGCTGTTTTTT.

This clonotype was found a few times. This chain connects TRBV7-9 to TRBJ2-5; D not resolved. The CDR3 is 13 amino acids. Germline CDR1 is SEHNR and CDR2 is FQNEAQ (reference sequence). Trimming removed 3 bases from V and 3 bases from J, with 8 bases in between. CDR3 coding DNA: TGTGCCAGCAGCTTTAGTGAAAAAGAGACCCAGTACTTC. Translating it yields CASSFSEKETQYF.

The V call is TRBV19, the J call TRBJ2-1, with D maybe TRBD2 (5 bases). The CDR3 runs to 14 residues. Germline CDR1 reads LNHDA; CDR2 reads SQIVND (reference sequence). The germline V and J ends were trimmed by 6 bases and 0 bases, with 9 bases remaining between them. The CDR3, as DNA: TGTGCCAGTAGGGACGGAGGCTCCTACAATGAGCAGTTCTTC. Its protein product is CASRDGGSYNEQFF.

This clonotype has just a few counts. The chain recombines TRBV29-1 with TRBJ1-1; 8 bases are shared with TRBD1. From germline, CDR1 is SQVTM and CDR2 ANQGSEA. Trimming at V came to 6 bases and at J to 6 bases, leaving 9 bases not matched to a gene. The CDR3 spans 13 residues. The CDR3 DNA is TGCAGCGTGCGGACAGGGCGAGGGGCTGAAGCTTTCTTT. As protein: CSVRTGRGAEAFF.

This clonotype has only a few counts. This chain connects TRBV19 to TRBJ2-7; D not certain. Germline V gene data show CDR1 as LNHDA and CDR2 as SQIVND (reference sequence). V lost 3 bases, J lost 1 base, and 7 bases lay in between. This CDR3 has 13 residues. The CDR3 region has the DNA TGTGCCAGTAGTATGCTCTTATCCTACGAGCAGTACTTC. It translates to CASSMLLSYEQYF.

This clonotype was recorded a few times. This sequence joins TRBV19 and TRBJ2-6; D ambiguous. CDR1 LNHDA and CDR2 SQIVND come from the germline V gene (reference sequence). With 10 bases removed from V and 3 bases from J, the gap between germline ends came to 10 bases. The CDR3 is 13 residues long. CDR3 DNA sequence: TGTGCCACTTCGGGTGGTGGGGCCAACGTCCTGACTTTC. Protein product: CATSGGGANVLTF.

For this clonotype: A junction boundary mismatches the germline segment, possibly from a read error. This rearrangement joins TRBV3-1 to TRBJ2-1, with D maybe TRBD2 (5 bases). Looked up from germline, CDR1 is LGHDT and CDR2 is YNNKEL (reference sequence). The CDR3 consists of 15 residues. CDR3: CACSPKGAVYNEQFF. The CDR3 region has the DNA TGTGCCTGCAGCCCAAAAGGAGCGGTCTACAATGAGCAGTTCTTC.

The CDR3 protein is CASSPGTGGTGELFF. CDR3 in DNA: TGTGCCAGCAGCCCCGGGACAGGGGGAACCGGGGAGCTGTTTTTT. The chain joins TRBV6-1 to TRBJ2-2; 11 positions agree with TRBD1. J was trimmed by 5 bases and V by 6 bases; bases with no gene match: 5. Germline V gene lookup returns CDR1 MNHNS and CDR2 SASEGT. The CDR3 totals 15 residues.

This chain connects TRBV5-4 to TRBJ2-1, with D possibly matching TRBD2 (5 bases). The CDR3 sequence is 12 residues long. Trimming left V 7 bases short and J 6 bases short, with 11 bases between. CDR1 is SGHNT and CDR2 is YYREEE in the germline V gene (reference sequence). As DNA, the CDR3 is TGTGCCAGCGGCCGAGGGAGCAATGAGCAGTTCTTC. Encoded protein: CASGRGSNEQFF.

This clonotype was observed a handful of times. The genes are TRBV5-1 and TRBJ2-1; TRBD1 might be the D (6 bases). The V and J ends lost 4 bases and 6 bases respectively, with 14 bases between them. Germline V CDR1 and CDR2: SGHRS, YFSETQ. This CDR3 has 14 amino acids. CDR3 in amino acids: CASSVTGYGNEQFF. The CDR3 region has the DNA TGCGCCAGCAGCGTAACAGGGTACGGCAATGAGCAGTTCTTC.

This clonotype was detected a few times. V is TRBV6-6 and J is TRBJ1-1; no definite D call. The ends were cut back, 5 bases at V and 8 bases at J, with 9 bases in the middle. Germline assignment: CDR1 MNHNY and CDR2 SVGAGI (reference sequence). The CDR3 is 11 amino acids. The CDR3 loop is CASSPWVEAFF. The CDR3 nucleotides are TGTGCCAGCAGTCCATGGGTGGAAGCTTTCTTT.

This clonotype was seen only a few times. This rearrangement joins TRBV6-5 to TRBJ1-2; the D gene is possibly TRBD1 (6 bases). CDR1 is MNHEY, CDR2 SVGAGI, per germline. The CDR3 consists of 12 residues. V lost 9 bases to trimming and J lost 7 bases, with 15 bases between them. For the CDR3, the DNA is TGTGCCAGTAAAGAGAACAGGGCTGGCTACACCTTC. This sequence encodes CASKENRAGYTF.